Listed below are T cell receptor beta chains from one sample, sequenced in a study of early T cells in non-severe SARS-CoV-2 infection. TCRdb ran MiXCR on the 5' RACE reads and lists one entry per CDR3 protein. This table has fewer than 120,000 distinct CDR3 sequences, over 9.5% appearing once. The sample here was whole blood, taken at baseline. Receptors originate from an adult who was a healthcare worker with PCR-confirmed SARS-CoV-2 infection or an uninfected control (not recorded which). CDR3s include the opening cysteine and the closing phenylalanine or tryptophan. Fields, in order: clone size, V gene, D gene, J gene, CDR3 protein, CDR3 DNA. The D gene is left open where the match is weak. Only part of the rows carry a size: once, few, many, or a class if the clone is expanded.

once,TRBV2,TRBD2,TRBJ2-2,CASSEFGGRNTGELFF,TGTGCCAGCAGTGAATTCGGCGGGAGGAACACCGGGGAGCTGTTTTTT
few,TRBV27,TRBD2,TRBJ2-1,CASRTGTSGANEQFF,TGTGCCAGCAGGACCGGGACTAGCGGAGCCAATGAGCAGTTCTTC
few,TRBV20-1,NA,TRBJ2-7,CSATALRDSSYEQYF,TGCAGTGCCACAGCCTTGAGGGATAGCTCCTACGAGCAGTACTTC
NA,TRBV9,TRBD1,TRBJ2-3,CASSVEDRGVTDTQYF,TGTGCCAGCAGCGTTGAGGACAGGGGCGTCACAGATACGCAGTATTTT
NA,TRBV12-3/TRBV12-4,NA,TRBJ2-7,CASSQAATSYYEQYF,TGTGCCAGCAGTCAAGCAGCCACTAGCTACTACGAGCAGTACTTC
many,TRBV13,NA,TRBJ1-2,CASSLGQGGYGYTF,TGTGCCAGCAGCTTAGGTCAGGGTGGCTATGGCTACACCTTC
few,TRBV27,TRBD2,TRBJ2-2,CALRGETGELFF,TGTGCCCTACGGGGGGAAACCGGGGAGCTGTTTTTT
few,TRBV15,TRBD1,TRBJ1-1,CATSSGRTGGLNTEAFF,TGTGCCACCAGCAGCGGAAGGACAGGGGGCCTGAACACTGAAGCTTTCTTT
many,TRBV24-1,NA,TRBJ2-3,CATNGLDTDTQYF,TGTGCCACCAATGGCTTAGACACAGATACGCAGTATTTT
NA,TRBV9,NA,TRBJ1-6,CASSVRPDNSPLHF,TGTGCCAGCAGCGTACGCCCGGATAATTCACCCCTCCACTTT
NA,TRBV6-5,TRBD1,TRBJ1-4,CASSLQGGDEKLFF,TGTGCCAGCAGTTTACAGGGGGGAGATGAAAAACTGTTTTTT
NA,TRBV28,TRBD1,TRBJ1-2,CASSIRGNYGYTF,TGTGCCAGCAGCATCAGGGGGAACTATGGCTACACCTTC
NA,TRBV18,NA,TRBJ2-1,CASSPTGPGAGNEQFF,TGTGCCAGCTCACCAACTGGGCCAGGGGCGGGCAATGAGCAGTTCTTC
few,TRBV7-3,NA,TRBJ2-1,CASSLTLGAYNEQFF,TGTGCCAGCAGCTTAACCCTAGGGGCTTACAATGAGCAGTTCTTC
few,TRBV29-1,NA,TRBJ1-1,CSVEPGTTEAFF,TGCAGCGTTGAACCAGGGACCACTGAAGCTTTCTTT
NA,TRBV25-1,NA,TRBJ2-1,CASSEVTGYNEQFF,TGTGCCAGCAGTGAGGTGACAGGTTACAATGAGCAGTTCTTC
NA,TRBV7-9,NA,TRBJ1-5,CASSLGPGFNQPQHF,TGTGCCAGCAGCCTAGGACCAGGGTTCAATCAGCCCCAGCATTTT
NA,TRBV29-1,NA,TRBJ2-3,CSVPRENTQYF,TGCAGCGTTCCGAGAGAAAATACGCAGTATTTT
many,TRBV12-3/TRBV12-4,TRBD1,TRBJ2-2,CASSLPLTGGKNTGELFF,TGTGCCAGCAGCTTACCCCTGACAGGGGGGAAGAACACCGGGGAGCTGTTTTTT
many,TRBV5-6,NA,TRBJ1-2,CASFVRVPNYDGYTF,TGTGCCAGCTTTGTCAGGGTCCCTAACTATGATGGCTACACCTTC
many,TRBV20-1,NA,TRBJ1-2,CSALGNGYTF,TGCAGTGCTCTGGGGAATGGCTACACCTTC
few,TRBV29-1,TRBD1,TRBJ1-2,CSVDRDSSSWGYTF,TGCAGCGTTGACCGGGACAGTTCTTCTTGGGGCTACACCTTC
NA,TRBV29-1,NA,TRBJ1-2,CSVEDPPFGGYTF,TGCAGCGTTGAAGATCCCCCCTTTGGTGGCTACACCTTC
few,TRBV5-1,NA,TRBJ2-3,CASSLEGVDTQYF,TGCGCCAGCAGCTTGGAAGGGGTAGATACGCAGTATTTT
few,TRBV3-1,TRBD1,TRBJ2-7,CASRTDRGNSYEQYF,TGTGCCAGCAGAACCGACAGGGGAAACTCCTACGAGCAGTACTTC
many,TRBV7-3,TRBD2,TRBJ2-3,CASSSSGAGGPDTQYF,TGTGCCAGCAGCTCCTCGGGAGCGGGGGGGCCAGATACGCAGTATTTT
few,TRBV12-3/TRBV12-4,NA,TRBJ2-7,CASSLGLPREQYF,TGTGCCAGCAGTTTAGGACTTCCGAGGGAGCAGTACTTC
once,TRBV9,NA,TRBJ2-7,CASSVDLTHEQYF,TGTGCCAGCAGCGTCGACCTAACCCACGAGCAGTACTTC
few,TRBV28,NA,TRBJ1-2,CASSPRSGFYRGYTF,TGTGCCAGCAGCCCCCGGTCGGGGTTCTATCGTGGCTACACCTTC
few,TRBV28,NA,TRBJ1-1,CASSLTRARTEAFF,TGTGCCAGCAGTTTAACCAGGGCGCGTACTGAAGCTTTCTTT
few,TRBV4-1,NA,TRBJ1-6,CASSQEALWDSPLHF,TGCGCCAGCAGCCAAGAGGCCCTCTGGGATTCACCCCTCCACTTT
NA,TRBV11-1,NA,TRBJ1-1,CASRLDRDTEAFF,TGTGCCAGCAGATTGGATCGGGACACTGAAGCTTTCTTT
NA,TRBV3-1,NA,TRBJ1-3,CASSQAGVGSGNTIYF,TGTGCCAGCAGCCAAGCCGGGGTCGGCTCTGGAAACACCATATATTTT
few,TRBV11-3,NA,TRBJ2-3,CASSLDVAGSTDTQYF,TGTGCCAGCAGCTTAGACGTGGCTGGGAGCACAGATACGCAGTATTTT
NA,TRBV5-1,NA,TRBJ2-2,CASSSGAAAGELFF,TGCGCCAGCAGCTCCGGGGCGGCGGCCGGGGAGCTGTTTTTT
NA,TRBV7-2,NA,TRBJ1-4,CASSLEVGRNEKLFF,TGTGCCAGCAGCTTAGAGGTGGGACGGAATGAAAAACTGTTTTTT
few,TRBV29-1,NA,TRBJ2-7,CSVAAHEQYF,TGCAGCGTGGCAGCACACGAGCAGTACTTC